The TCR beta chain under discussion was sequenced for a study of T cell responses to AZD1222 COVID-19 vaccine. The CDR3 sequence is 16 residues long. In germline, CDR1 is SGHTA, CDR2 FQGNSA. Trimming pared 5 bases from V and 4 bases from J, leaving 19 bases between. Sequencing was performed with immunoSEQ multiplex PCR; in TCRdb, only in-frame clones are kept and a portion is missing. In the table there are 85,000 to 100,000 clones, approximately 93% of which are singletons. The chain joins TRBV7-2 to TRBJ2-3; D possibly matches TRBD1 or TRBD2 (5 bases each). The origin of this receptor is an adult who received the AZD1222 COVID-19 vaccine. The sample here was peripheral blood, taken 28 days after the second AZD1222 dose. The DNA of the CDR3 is TGTGCCAGCAGCCAAACCCCCACAGGAGGCGCAGATACGCAGTATTTT. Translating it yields CASSQTPTGGADTQYF. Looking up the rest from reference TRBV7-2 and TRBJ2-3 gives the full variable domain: GAGVSQSPSNKVTEKGKDVELRCDPISGHTALYWYRQSLGQGLEFLIYFQGNSAPDKSGLPSDRFSAERTGGSVSTLTIQRTQQEDSAVYLCASSQTPTGGADTQYFGPGTRLTVL.